This entry features one T cell receptor beta chain sequence. Combining a sample-barcoded 5' primer with a J-beta primer mix, a second PCR ran for roughly 6 to 11 cycles. TCRdb independently ran MiXCR on the 5' RACE reads; one entry per CDR3 protein. In the table there are some 550,000 distinct CDR3 sequences, 40% to 55% of which are singletons. Germline lookup yields CDR1 LGHDT and CDR2 YNNKEL (reference sequence). Trimming took off 0 bases at V and 7 bases at J, with 14 bases between the two ends. The CDR3 spans 15 residues. This sample was included in a study of blood T cells in healthy people across ages.

This chain uses TRBV3-1 with TRBJ2-3; possibly TRBD1 or TRBD2 for D (6 bases each). The sequence was obtained from an elderly man in good health. Sequencing was performed on blood. CDR3 sequence: CASSQEGGRSYTQYF. The CDR3 DNA is TGTGCCAGCAGCCAAGAAGGGGGGCGGAGTTATACGCAGTATTTT.